The 15 T cell receptor beta chains below were found in one sample sequenced in a study of T cell changes during pregnancy in multiple sclerosis (dated by TCRdb to between 2018 and 2020). The protocol used for the library was the immunoSEQ multiplex PCR assay. The table was pulled from immuneACCESS by TCRdb, which kept in-frame rearrangements only. Such tables lose some clones; where checked, under half of the loss comes from unresolved V genes, and the rest has no known cause. Counted in this sample were over 90,000 clones; about nine tenths of them appeared once. The ten largest clones capture around 0.79% of the sample. The sample consisted of peripheral blood, taken in the second trimester of pregnancy. The receptors here all came from a female donor in good health, enrolled as a control in a pregnancy study.

The chain couples TRBV29-1 to TRBJ1-1, with D maybe TRBD1 (5 bases). The germline gives CDR1 SQVTM, CDR2 ANQGSEA. There are 13 residues in the CDR3. V lost 6 bases and J lost 0, with 11 bases in between. CDR3 loop: CSVRQNLNTEAFF. DNA of the CDR3: TGCAGCGTACGACAGAACTTGAACACTGAAGCTTTCTTT.

The chain has TRBV5-1 and TRBJ2-1, with a tentative D call TRBD2 (5 bases). V gave up 4 bases and J gave up 10 bases, with 21 bases separating them. In germline, CDR1 is SGHRS, CDR2 YFSETQ. This CDR3 has 15 residues. The CDR3 DNA is TGCGCCAGCAGCCCAGGCGCTAGCCAACGCAAAGAGCAGTTCTTC. It encodes CASSPGASQRKEQFF.

The genes are TRBV5-4 and TRBJ1-1; D might be TRBD1 (5 bases). The CDR3 is 14 amino acids. V lost 5 bases, J lost 7 bases, and 18 bases lay in between. Germline lookup yields CDR1 SGHNT and CDR2 YYREEE (reference sequence). CDR3 loop: CASSIIRDYGEAFF. The CDR3 region has the DNA TGTGCCAGCAGTATAATCAGGGATTATGGTGAAGCTTTCTTT.

V is TRBV4-1 and J is TRBJ1-3; TRBD1 matches at 7 bases. The V segment lost 0 bases and the J segment 4 bases; nucleotides outside the gene matches: 18. The CDR3 sequence is 20 residues long. Germline values: CDR1 MGHRA, CDR2 YSYEKL. CDR3 residues: CASSQEGTESSLQAGNTIYF. As DNA, the CDR3 is TGCGCCAGCAGCCAAGAAGGGACAGAATCCTCCCTGCAGGCCGGAAACACCATATATTTT.

The V call is TRBV6-6, the J call TRBJ1-5, with a tentative D call TRBD1 (6 bases). Trimming shortened V by 2 bases and J by 7 bases, and 15 bases separated the two germline ends. The CDR3 is 15 residues long. The germline V gene encodes CDR1 MNHNY and CDR2 SVGAGI (reference sequence). For the CDR3, the DNA is TGTGCCAGCAGTTACCGTACACAGGGCGGGCAGCCCCAGCATTTT. It is translated as CASSYRTQGGQPQHF.

The rearrangement uses TRBV29-1 and TRBJ2-7; 10 nucleotides align to TRBD1. This CDR3 has 14 amino acids. V lost 0 bases and J lost 3; bases outside the gene matches: 2. Germline-derived CDR1 and CDR2 are SQVTM and ANQGSEA. The CDR3 region is CSVEDRTGGYEQYF. The CDR3 DNA sequence: TGCAGCGTTGAAGATAGGACAGGGGGCTACGAGCAGTACTTC.

The chain links TRBV19 to TRBJ2-3; 7 nucleotides agree with TRBD1. CDR3 length: 12 residues. Germline lookup yields CDR1 LNHDA and CDR2 SQIVND (reference sequence). V trimming: 3 bases; J trimming: 8 bases; junction bases outside the gene matches: 2. The CDR3 is CASSIRGSTQYF. CDR3 sequence (DNA): TGTGCCAGTAGTATCAGGGGGAGTACGCAGTATTTT. Full variable domain (outside the CDR3, taken from reference TRBV19 and TRBJ2-3): DGGITQSPKYLFRKEGQNVTLSCEQNLNHDAMYWYRQDPGQGLRLIYYSQIVNDFQKGDIAEGYSVSREKKESFPLTVTSAQKNPTAFYLCASSIRGSTQYFGPGTRLTVL.

The chain uses TRBV5-1 and TRBJ1-3, with 10 bases that match TRBD1. Per the germline V gene, CDR1 is SGHRS and CDR2 is YFSETQ. The CDR3 contains 17 residues. V gave up 5 bases and J gave up 4 bases; unmatched junction bases: 12. The CDR3 DNA reads TGCGCCAGCAGTCCTATCCCGGGACAGGGGTCAGGAAACACCATATATTTT. Translating it yields CASSPIPGQGSGNTIYF.

The J gene is TRBJ2-2, the V gene TRBV5-1, with 7 nucleotides matching TRBD1. CDR1 SGHRS and CDR2 YFSETQ come from the germline V gene. The CDR3 length is 16 residues. V shed 0 bases and J 1 base; nucleotides not matched to a gene: 3. CDR3 nucleotide sequence: TGCGCCAGCAGCTTGGGCCGACAGGGGAACACCGGGGAGCTGTTTTTT. Its translation: CASSLGRQGNTGELFF.

The chain has TRBV2 and TRBJ1-1, with D uncertain. From germline, CDR1 is SNHLY and CDR2 FYNNEI. The CDR3 spans 13 residues. V was clipped by 7 bases and J by 0 bases, with 9 bases between them. CDR3 DNA sequence: TGTGCCAGCATTGTCCAAATGAACACTGAAGCTTTCTTT. It encodes CASIVQMNTEAFF.

This clone was counted once. V gene TRBV30 combines with J gene TRBJ1-3, with 10 bases fitting TRBD1. V was pared by 3 bases and J by 2 bases, with 4 bases of the junction left unmatched. Germline-derived CDR1 and CDR2 are GTSNPN and SVGIG (reference sequence). This CDR3 is built from 15 residues. Written as DNA, the CDR3 is TGTGCCTGGAGAAGACAGGGGGCCCCTGGAAACACCATATATTTT. Translation: CAWRRQGAPGNTIYF.

The gene calls are TRBV25-1 and TRBJ1-6; 7 bases line up with TRBD1. There are 16 residues in the CDR3. Looked up from germline, CDR1 is MGHDK and CDR2 is SYGVNS. J lost 1 base, V lost 3 bases, and 3 bases had no gene match. CDR3 loop: CASSDPGQSYNSPLHF. CDR3 DNA sequence: TGTGCCAGCAGTGATCCGGGACAGTCCTATAATTCACCCCTCCACTTT.

This clone has more than one count but fewer than ten. The chain has TRBV28 and TRBJ1-1; D not resolved. The CDR3 has 12 amino acids. Germline V gives CDR1 MDHEN, CDR2 SYDVKM. Trimming took off 6 bases at V and 7 bases at J, with 12 bases between the two ends. In DNA form, the CDR3 reads TGTGCCAGCAGGATCAGGAGGGATGAAGCTTTCTTT. This encodes CASRIRRDEAFF.

The rearrangement uses TRBV19 and TRBJ1-1, with a weak D call TRBD1 (5 bases). The CDR3 has 15 amino acids. With 7 bases removed from V and 5 bases from J, the gap between germline ends came to 20 bases. Germline V gene sequence: CDR1 LNHDA, CDR2 SQIVND (reference sequence). The DNA for the CDR3 is TGTGCCAGTACCCCCCTTCGCCCGGCAGGGACTGAAGCTTTCTTT. This sequence encodes CASTPLRPAGTEAFF.

The chain links TRBV6-1 to TRBJ1-5, with 9 bases fitting TRBD1. CDR1 is MNHNS and CDR2 is SASEGT in the germline V gene. This CDR3 spans 15 amino acids. The V segment lost 7 bases and the J segment 6 bases; nucleotides outside the gene matches: 10. The CDR3 protein is CASTPGTGRAQPQHF. CDR3 coding DNA: TGTGCCAGCACCCCAGGGACAGGGAGGGCTCAGCCCCAGCATTTT.